The source of this T cell receptor beta chain is a study of T cells in Graves' hyperthyroidism and ophthalmopathy. CDR1 is MNHEY and CDR2 is SVGAGI in the germline V gene. V was pared by 0 bases and J by 3 bases, with 6 bases between. This CDR3 region has 15 residues. The study excluded patients with uncontrolled infection, other autoimmune disease, pregnancy or lactation. RNA transcripts yielded amplified TCR beta CDR3 regions. In the first-round RT-PCR of the TCR CDR3, the HTBI primer set was used. TCRdb re-analysed the multiplex PCR reads in MiXCR, keeping a single row per CDR3 protein. The sample has around 300,000 distinct CDR3 sequences; approximately 18% are singletons.

The genes are TRBV6-5 and TRBJ1-6; unclear D gene. This clonotype was sampled from a man between 45 and 60 years old with Graves' ophthalmopathy. Sequenced input: blood. The CDR3 loop reads CASSYSHLYNSPLHF. The CDR3 DNA reads TGTGCCAGCAGTTACTCCCACCTCTATAATTCACCCCTCCACTTT.